This T cell receptor (beta chain) was identified during a study of blood T cell repertoires in COVID-19. For the study at large: Acute and convalescent COVID-19 samples came from the United States, Italy and Spain. PBMCs, B-cell-depleted T cells, or T cells were the source of the cDNA or gDNA that made up the material.

Germline-derived CDR1 and CDR2 are SGHAT and FQNNGV. With V trimmed by 5 bases and J by 2 bases, 9 bases remained unmatched. The CDR3 loop spans 16 amino acids. The table came from immunoSEQ multiplex PCR; TCRdb's copy has only in-frame clones and leaves some out. The table includes about 670,000 clones, 85% to 90% detected once. Specimen: peripheral blood. The receptor comes from a woman between 18 and 29 years old with acute or convalescent COVID-19. J is TRBJ2-3 and V is TRBV11-2, with 8 nucleotides matching TRBD1. CDR3 loop: CASSTPGGSVTDTQYF. The CDR3 DNA reads as TGTGCCAGCAGCACTCCAGGGGGCTCGGTCACAGATACGCAGTATTTT.